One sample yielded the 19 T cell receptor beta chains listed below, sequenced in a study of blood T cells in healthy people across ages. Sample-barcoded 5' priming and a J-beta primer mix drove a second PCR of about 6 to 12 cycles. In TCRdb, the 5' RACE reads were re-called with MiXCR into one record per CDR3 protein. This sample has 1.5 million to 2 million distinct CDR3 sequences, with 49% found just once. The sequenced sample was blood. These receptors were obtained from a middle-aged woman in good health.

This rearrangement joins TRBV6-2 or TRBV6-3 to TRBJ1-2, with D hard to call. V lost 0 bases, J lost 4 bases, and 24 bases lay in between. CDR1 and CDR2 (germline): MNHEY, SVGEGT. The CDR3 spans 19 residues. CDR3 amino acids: CASSYSMTGTTAEAYGYTF. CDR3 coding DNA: TGTGCCAGCAGTTACTCGATGACGGGAACGACGGCAGAGGCCTATGGCTACACCTTC.

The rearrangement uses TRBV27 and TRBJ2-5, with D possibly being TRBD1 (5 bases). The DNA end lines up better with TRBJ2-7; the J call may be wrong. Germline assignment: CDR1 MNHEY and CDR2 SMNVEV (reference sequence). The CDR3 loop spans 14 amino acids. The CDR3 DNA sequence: TGTGCCAGCAGTTTACGACAGACCTTCTACGAGCAGTACTTC. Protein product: CASSLRQTFYEQYF.

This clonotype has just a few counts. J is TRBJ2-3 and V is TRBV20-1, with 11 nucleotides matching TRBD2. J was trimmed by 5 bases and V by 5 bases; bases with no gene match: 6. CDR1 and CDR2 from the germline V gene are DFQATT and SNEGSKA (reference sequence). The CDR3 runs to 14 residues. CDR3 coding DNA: TGCAGTGCTTCTCCCGGACTAGCGGGAGATACGCAGTATTTT. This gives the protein CSASPGLAGDTQYF.

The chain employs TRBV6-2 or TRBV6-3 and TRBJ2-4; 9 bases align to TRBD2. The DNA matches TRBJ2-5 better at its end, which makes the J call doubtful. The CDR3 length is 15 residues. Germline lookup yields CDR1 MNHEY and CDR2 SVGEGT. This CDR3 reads CASSYSSGGYGTQYF. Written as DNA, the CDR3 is TGTGCCAGCAGTTACTCAAGCGGGGGGTACGGGACCCAGTACTTC.

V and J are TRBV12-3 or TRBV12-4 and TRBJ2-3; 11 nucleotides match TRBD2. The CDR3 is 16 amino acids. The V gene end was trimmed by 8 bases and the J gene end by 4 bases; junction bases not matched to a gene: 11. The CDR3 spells CASEKWTSGYPDTQYF. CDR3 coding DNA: TGTGCCAGCGAGAAATGGACTAGCGGGTACCCAGATACGCAGTATTTT.

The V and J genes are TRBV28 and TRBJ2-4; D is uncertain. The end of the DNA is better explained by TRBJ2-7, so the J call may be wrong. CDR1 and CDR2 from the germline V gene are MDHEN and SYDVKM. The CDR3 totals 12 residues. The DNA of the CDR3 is TGTGCCAGCAGTTTCAGGCCAGACGAGCAGTACTTC. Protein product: CASSFRPDEQYF.

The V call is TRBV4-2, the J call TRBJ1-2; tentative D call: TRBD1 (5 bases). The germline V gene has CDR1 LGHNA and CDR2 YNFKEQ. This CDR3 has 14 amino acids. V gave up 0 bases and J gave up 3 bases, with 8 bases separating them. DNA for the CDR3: TGTGCCAGCAGCCAAGAGGTCAGGGACTATGGCTACACCTTC. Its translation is CASSQEVRDYGYTF.

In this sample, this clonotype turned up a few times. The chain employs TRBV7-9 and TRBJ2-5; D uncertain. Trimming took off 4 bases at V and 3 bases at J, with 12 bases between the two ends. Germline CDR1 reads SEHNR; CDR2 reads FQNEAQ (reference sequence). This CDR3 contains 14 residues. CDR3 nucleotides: TGTGCCAGCAGCTCCAGGATCCTGGAAGAGACCCAGTACTTC. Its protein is CASSSRILEETQYF.

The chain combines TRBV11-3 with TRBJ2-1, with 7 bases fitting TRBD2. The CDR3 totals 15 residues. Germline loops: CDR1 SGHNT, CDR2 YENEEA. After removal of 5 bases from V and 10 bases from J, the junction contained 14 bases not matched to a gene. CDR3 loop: CASSLSGRAFGEQFF. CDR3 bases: TGTGCCAGCAGCCTTAGTGGGAGGGCCTTCGGGGAGCAGTTCTTC. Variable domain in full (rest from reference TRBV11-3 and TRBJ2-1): EAGVVQSPRYKIIEKKQPVAFWCNPISGHNTLYWYLQNLGQGPELLIRYENEEAVDDSQLPKDRFSAERLKGVDSTLKIQPAELGDSAVYLCASSLSGRAFGEQFFGPGTRLTVL.

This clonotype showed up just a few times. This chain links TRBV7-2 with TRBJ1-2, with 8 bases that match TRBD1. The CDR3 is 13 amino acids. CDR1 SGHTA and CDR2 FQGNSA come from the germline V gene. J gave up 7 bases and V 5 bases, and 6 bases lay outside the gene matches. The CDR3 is CASSETGGVGYTF. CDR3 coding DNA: TGTGCCAGCAGCGAAACAGGGGGTGTTGGCTACACCTTC.

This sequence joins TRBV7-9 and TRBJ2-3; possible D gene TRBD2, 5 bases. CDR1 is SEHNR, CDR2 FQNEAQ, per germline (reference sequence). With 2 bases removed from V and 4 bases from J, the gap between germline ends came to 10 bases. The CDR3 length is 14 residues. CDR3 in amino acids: CASSLNTGADTQYF. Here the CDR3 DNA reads TGTGCCAGCAGCTTAAATACCGGGGCAGATACGCAGTATTTT.

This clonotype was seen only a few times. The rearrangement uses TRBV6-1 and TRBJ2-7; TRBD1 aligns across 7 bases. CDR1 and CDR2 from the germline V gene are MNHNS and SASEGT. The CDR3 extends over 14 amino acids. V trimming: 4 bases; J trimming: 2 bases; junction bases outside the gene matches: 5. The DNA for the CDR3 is TGTGCCAGCAGTGTCCTGACAGGGCCCTACGAGCAGTACTTC. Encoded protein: CASSVLTGPYEQYF.

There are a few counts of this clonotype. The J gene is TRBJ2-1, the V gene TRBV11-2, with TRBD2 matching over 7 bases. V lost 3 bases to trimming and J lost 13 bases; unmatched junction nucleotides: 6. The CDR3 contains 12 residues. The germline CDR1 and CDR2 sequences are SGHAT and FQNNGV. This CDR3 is CASSLSSGLQFF. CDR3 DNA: TGTGCCAGCAGCTTGTCTAGCGGACTACAGTTCTTC.

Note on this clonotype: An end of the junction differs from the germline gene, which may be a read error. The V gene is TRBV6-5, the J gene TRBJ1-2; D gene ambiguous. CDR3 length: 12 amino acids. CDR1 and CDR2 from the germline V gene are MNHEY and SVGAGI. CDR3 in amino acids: CASRKRAAGYTF. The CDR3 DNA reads TGTGCTAGCAGGAAGCGCGCAGCTGGCTACACCTTC.

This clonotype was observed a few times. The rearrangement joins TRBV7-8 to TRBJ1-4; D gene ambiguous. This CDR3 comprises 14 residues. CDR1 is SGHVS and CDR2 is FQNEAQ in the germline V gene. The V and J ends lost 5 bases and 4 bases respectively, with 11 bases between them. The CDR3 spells CASSASQSNEKLFF. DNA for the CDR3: TGTGCCAGCAGCGCCTCACAGAGTAATGAAAAACTGTTTTTT.

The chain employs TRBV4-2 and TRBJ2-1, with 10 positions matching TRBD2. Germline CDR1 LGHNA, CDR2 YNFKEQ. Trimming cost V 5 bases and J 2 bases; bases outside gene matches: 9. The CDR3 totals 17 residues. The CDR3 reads CASSKLAGPETYNEQFF. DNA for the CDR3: TGTGCCAGCAGCAAACTAGCGGGGCCCGAAACCTACAATGAGCAGTTCTTC.

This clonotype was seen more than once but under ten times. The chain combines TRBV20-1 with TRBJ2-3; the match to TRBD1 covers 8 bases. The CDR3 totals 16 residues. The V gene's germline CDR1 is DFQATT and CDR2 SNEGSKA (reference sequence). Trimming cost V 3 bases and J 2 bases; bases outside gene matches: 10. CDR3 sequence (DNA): TGCAGTGCTAGGCCCCGACAGGGGTATGTCACAGATACGCAGTATTTT. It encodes CSARPRQGYVTDTQYF.

The CDR3 loop reads CASSPRADQETQYF. In DNA, the CDR3 is TGTGCCAGCTCACCCCGGGCAGACCAAGAGACCCAGTACTTC. This chain links TRBV18 with TRBJ2-5; D gene unclear. Germline V gene lookup returns CDR1 KGHSH and CDR2 LQKENI. This CDR3 comprises 14 residues. The ends were cut back, 3 bases at V and 0 bases at J, with 8 bases in the middle.

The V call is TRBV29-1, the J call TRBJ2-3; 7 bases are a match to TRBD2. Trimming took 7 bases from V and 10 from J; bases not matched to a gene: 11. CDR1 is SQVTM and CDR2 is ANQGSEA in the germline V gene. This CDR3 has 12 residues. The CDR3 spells CSALGGGEAQYF. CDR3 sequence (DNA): TGCAGCGCCCTAGGTGGGGGGGAGGCGCAGTATTTT.